The 23 T cell receptor beta chains below come from one sample, sequenced in a study of cytotoxic CD8 clonotypes in ibrutinib-treated CLL. Profiled with immunoSEQ multiplex PCR; TCRdb holds only in-frame clones, not every one. Here the sample spans 40,000 to 60,000 clones, around half being singletons. Material: PBMCs, obtained after 12 months of ibrutinib treatment. Receptors were obtained from a human donor with chronic lymphocytic leukemia.

This clone has more than one count but fewer than ten. This chain joins TRBV5-1 and TRBJ2-6, with TRBD1 matching over 8 bases. The CDR3 totals 13 residues. The germline V gene encodes CDR1 SGHRS and CDR2 YFSETQ. After removal of 0 bases from V and 12 bases from J, the junction contained 2 bases not matched to a gene. CDR3 bases: TGCGCCAGCAGCTTGGCCGACAGGGGCGTCCTGACTTTC. Amino acids: CASSLADRGVLTF.

This chain connects TRBV4-1 to TRBJ2-5; 10 bases are a match to TRBD1. This CDR3 is 14 amino acids long. The V gene end was trimmed by 5 bases and the J gene end by 2 bases; junction bases not matched to a gene: 2. CDR1 MGHRA and CDR2 YSYEKL come from the germline V gene. CDR3 sequence (DNA): TGCGCCAGCAGCTGGGGACAGGGGCAAGAGACCCAGTACTTC. This codes for CASSWGQGQETQYF.

The chain links TRBV5-4 to TRBJ2-1; D is possibly TRBD2 (6 bases). The germline gives CDR1 SGHNT, CDR2 YYREEE (reference sequence). V was clipped by 4 bases and J by 12 bases, with 14 bases between them. The CDR3 is made up of 12 amino acids. The CDR3 region is CASSAAGLAQFF. The CDR3 DNA is TGTGCCAGCAGCGCGGCGGGACTGGCGCAGTTCTTC.

The table lists this clone with a few counts. This could be a read error, since a much larger clone is one nucleotide away. The chain combines TRBV27 with TRBJ2-5; possible D gene TRBD1, 6 bases. Trimming took 6 bases from V and 5 from J, leaving 16 bases between them. This CDR3 has 14 residues. Germline V gene data show CDR1 as MNHEY and CDR2 as SMNVEV (reference sequence). The CDR3 spells CASSLGRGYETQYF. For the CDR3, the DNA is TGTGCCAGCAGCTTGGGCAGGGGCTATGAGACCCAGTACTTC.

This chain joins TRBV7-6 and TRBJ2-3, with 11 bases aligning to TRBD2. The length of the CDR3 is 15 residues. CDR1 is SGHVS, CDR2 FNYEAQ, per germline. V lost 5 bases to trimming and J lost 3 bases; unmatched junction nucleotides: 4. CDR3 sequence: CASSPTSGKTDTQYF. CDR3 nucleotide sequence: TGTGCCAGCAGCCCGACTAGCGGGAAAACAGATACGCAGTATTTT.

The chain recombines TRBV6-4 with TRBJ1-1; D possibly corresponds to TRBD1 (6 bases). The CDR3 length is 14 residues. V gave up 5 bases and J gave up 7 bases, with 17 bases separating them. The germline V gene encodes CDR1 MRHNA and CDR2 SNTAGT. CDR3 protein: CASSSGGHPLEAFF. The CDR3 DNA reads as TGTGCCAGCAGTTCGGGGGGACACCCACTTGAAGCTTTCTTT.

The chain employs TRBV29-1 and TRBJ1-2; the D is unclear. The CDR3 consists of 13 residues. The germline gives CDR1 SQVTM, CDR2 ANQGSEA. Trimming removed 2 bases at V and 8 bases at J, with 15 bases between. CDR3 coding DNA: TGCAGCGTTGAATTTTTTTGGGGTGACGGCTACACCTTC. As protein: CSVEFFWGDGYTF.

This sequence joins TRBV2 and TRBJ2-3; TRBD2 matches at 9 bases. Germline values: CDR1 SNHLY, CDR2 FYNNEI. There are 15 residues in the CDR3. Trimming cost V 3 bases and J 3 bases; bases outside gene matches: 4. CDR3 region: CASSDGSGSTDTQYF. DNA for the CDR3: TGTGCCAGCAGTGACGGTAGCGGGAGTACAGATACGCAGTATTTT. Full variable domain (remainder filled in from reference TRBV2 and TRBJ2-3): EPEVTQTPSHQVTQMGQEVILRCVPISNHLYFYWYRQILGQKVEFLVSFYNNEISEKSEIFDDQFSVERPDGSNFTLKIRSTKLEDSAMYFCASSDGSGSTDTQYFGPGTRLTVL.

Here the CDR3 DNA reads TGTGCCAGCAGGGGACAGGGGGCAGGGCAGCCCCAGCATTTT. Translation gives CASRGQGAGQPQHF. The V call is TRBV28, the J call TRBJ1-5; 12 bases fit TRBD1. The germline gives CDR1 MDHEN, CDR2 SYDVKM. The J segment lost 7 bases and the V segment lost 6 bases, leaving 4 bases of the junction unmatched. This CDR3 region has 14 residues.

The V call is TRBV11-2, the J call TRBJ2-7; D remains ambiguous. From germline, CDR1 is SGHAT and CDR2 FQNNGV. This CDR3 spans 14 amino acids. V lost 4 bases and J lost 3, with 13 bases in between. CDR3 loop: CASSSSGFRYEQYF. CDR3 coding DNA: TGTGCCAGCAGCTCTTCCGGTTTCCGCTACGAGCAGTACTTC.

This clone was seen only once. The rearrangement uses TRBV7-2 and TRBJ2-7, with D hard to call. Germline CDR1 reads SGHTA; CDR2 reads FQGNSA. The CDR3 covers 12 residues. The V end was cut by 3 bases, the J end by 3 bases, with 6 bases between. The CDR3 coding sequence is TGTGCCAGCAGCTTGAGTATCTACGAGCAGTACTTC. This sequence encodes CASSLSIYEQYF.

V and J are TRBV28 and TRBJ1-2, with TRBD1 matching over 8 bases. Germline V gene lookup returns CDR1 MDHEN and CDR2 SYDVKM. The CDR3 has 15 residues. The trim removed 3 bases at V and 7 bases at J, leaving 10 bases unmatched. In DNA form, the CDR3 reads TGTGCCAGCAGTTTGGGGGGGGACAGGTTGCTTGGCTACACCTTC. Protein sequence: CASSLGGDRLLGYTF.

This clone appeared once. This chain uses TRBV29-1 with TRBJ2-7; 8 nucleotides agree with TRBD2. Germline values: CDR1 SQVTM, CDR2 ANQGSEA. The CDR3 totals 14 residues. V lost 1 base and J lost 6; bases outside the gene matches: 8. The DNA for the CDR3 is TGCAGCGTTGAAGGAGCATCGGCGGGGGGCGAGCAGTACTTC. Translating it yields CSVEGASAGGEQYF.

The chain recombines TRBV6-6 with TRBJ2-2; 8 bases line up with TRBD2. V lost 6 bases and J lost 2; bases outside the gene matches: 8. This CDR3 is built from 16 residues. The germline V gene has CDR1 MNHNY and CDR2 SVGAGI (reference sequence). For the CDR3, the DNA is TGTGCCAGCAGCCCCGGACTAGCCCAAAACACCGGGGAGCTGTTTTTT. Translation gives CASSPGLAQNTGELFF.

The chain joins TRBV7-2 to TRBJ2-7; 8 bases fit TRBD1. CDR3 length equals 13 residues. CDR1 and CDR2 from the germline V gene are SGHTA and FQGNSA. Trimming cost V 4 bases and J 5 bases; bases outside gene matches: 4. CDR3 amino acids: CASSSRTGNEQYF. CDR3 coding DNA: TGTGCCAGCAGCTCCCGGACAGGGAACGAGCAGTACTTC.

The chain is built from TRBV18 and TRBJ2-1; 9 positions match TRBD1. The CDR3 sequence is 13 residues long. CDR1 is KGHSH and CDR2 is LQKENI in the germline V gene. Unmatched junction bases numbered 4, after V lost 7 bases and J lost 6 bases. CDR3 protein: CASCRDRANEQFF. DNA of the CDR3: TGTGCCAGCTGCCGGGACAGGGCCAATGAGCAGTTCTTC.

The J gene is TRBJ1-5, the V gene TRBV9; D gene ambiguous. The germline V gene has CDR1 SGDLS and CDR2 YYNGEE. The CDR3 length is 16 residues. With 0 bases removed from V and 1 base from J, the gap between germline ends came to 11 bases. CDR3 DNA sequence: TGTGCCAGCAGCGTAGGGCCACCGGACAGCAATCAGCCCCAGCATTTT. The encoded protein is CASSVGPPDSNQPQHF.

The chain is built from TRBV7-2 and TRBJ2-7; D gene uncertain. The CDR3 runs to 14 residues. Germline CDR1 reads SGHTA; CDR2 reads FQGNSA. V was trimmed by 2 bases and J by 3 bases, leaving 11 bases between them. The CDR3: CASSLSADNYEQYF. Here the CDR3 DNA reads TGTGCCAGCAGCTTATCGGCCGACAACTACGAGCAGTACTTC.

Here the CDR3 reads CASSLDNIREKLFF. In nucleotides, the CDR3 is TGCGCCAGCAGCTTGGACAACATCCGAGAAAAACTGTTTTTT. V is TRBV5-1 and J is TRBJ1-4; D remains ambiguous. V shed 0 bases and J shed 8 bases, with 11 bases lying between them. This CDR3 has 14 amino acids. The V gene's germline CDR1 is SGHRS and CDR2 YFSETQ.

This chain connects TRBV18 to TRBJ1-5; the D gene is possibly TRBD1 (5 bases). CDR1 is KGHSH, CDR2 LQKENI, per germline. With 5 bases removed from V and 0 bases from J, the gap between germline ends came to 11 bases. The length of the CDR3 is 15 residues. CDR3 DNA: TGTGCCAGCTCAGCATTCGACAGTAGCAATCAGCCCCAGCATTTT. Amino acid sequence: CASSAFDSSNQPQHF.

This clone was found once. The chain carries TRBV6-1 and TRBJ2-7; TRBD2 matches 7 bases. The CDR3 loop spans 13 amino acids. CDR1 is MNHNS, CDR2 SASEGT, per germline. J gave up 2 bases and V 7 bases, and 5 bases lay outside the gene matches. The DNA of the CDR3 is TGTGCCAGCACGGGGGGTATGACCTACGAGCAGTACTTC. Protein product: CASTGGMTYEQYF.

The CDR3 DNA is TGTGCCAGCAGTCCTACAGGGGGTAGCACAGATACGCAGTATTTT. This codes for CASSPTGGSTDTQYF. The chain uses TRBV7-8 and TRBJ2-3; 8 bases line up with TRBD1. CDR1 and CDR2 from the germline V gene are SGHVS and FQNEAQ. CDR3 length: 15 amino acids. J was trimmed by 0 bases and V by 6 bases; bases with no gene match: 5.

The rearrangement uses TRBV15 and TRBJ2-1; 7 bases fit TRBD2. The CDR3 length is 16 residues. The germline CDR1 and CDR2 sequences are LNHNV and YYDKDF (reference sequence). Unmatched junction bases numbered 10, after V lost 3 bases and J lost 5 bases. This CDR3 reads CATSRGSGTADNEQFF. The DNA of the CDR3 is TGTGCCACCAGCAGGGGAAGCGGGACGGCCGACAATGAGCAGTTCTTC.